What follows are 24 T cell receptor beta chains derived from one specimen sequenced in a study of T-cell memory formation after mild COVID-19. TCRdb re-called the 5' RACE reads through MiXCR, storing one row per CDR3 protein. Of 450,000 to 650,000 distinct CDR3 sequences in the sample, about 20% were seen once. The sequenced material came from PBMCs or a T cell subset sorted from them (not recorded which). These receptors were collected from an adult woman who had mild COVID-19 (a few samples of this study predate the infection). Cell type and time point are not known.

In this sample, this clonotype turned up a few times. This chain connects TRBV9 to TRBJ2-1, with 8 bases matching TRBD2. The CDR3 runs to 15 residues. The V segment lost 0 bases and the J segment 7 bases; nucleotides outside the gene matches: 6. CDR1 SGDLS and CDR2 YYNGEE come from the germline V gene. CDR3 sequence reads: CASSVEAGVRNEQFF. The CDR3 DNA reads TGTGCCAGCAGCGTAGAAGCGGGAGTGAGGAATGAGCAGTTCTTC.

The chain recombines TRBV5-8 with TRBJ2-5; TRBD2 might be the D (6 bases). The CDR3 has 16 residues. The V gene's germline CDR1 is SGHTS and CDR2 YDEGEE. V gave up 4 bases and J gave up 5 bases, with 21 bases separating them. CDR3 DNA sequence: TGTGCCAGCAGCAATCCGTCTGGGAGGACACGGGAGACCCAGTACTTC. Protein: CASSNPSGRTRETQYF.

The CDR3 DNA sequence: TGCAGCGTTCGACAGGGGGCGGTCAATCAGCCCCAGCATTTT. Translated: CSVRQGAVNQPQHF. The V and J genes are TRBV29-1 and TRBJ1-5; 10 bases are a match to TRBD1. V was pared by 5 bases and J by 3 bases, with 4 bases of the junction left unmatched. Germline CDR1 reads SQVTM; CDR2 reads ANQGSEA. The CDR3 has 14 residues.

This clonotype occurred a few times. The chain joins TRBV7-8 to TRBJ2-2; 7 positions agree with TRBD1. This CDR3 comprises 14 residues. After removal of 0 bases from V and 5 bases from J, the junction contained 0 bases not matched to a gene. CDR1 and CDR2 from the germline V gene are SGHVS and FQNEAQ. CDR3 bases: TGTGCCAGCAGCTTAGCGGGACAGACCGGGGAGCTGTTTTTT. Translated, it gives CASSLAGQTGELFF.

This clonotype is large within its sample. The V and J genes are TRBV9 and TRBJ1-3; TRBD1 matches 8 bases. The CDR3 consists of 16 residues. Trimming cost V 0 bases and J 2 bases; bases outside gene matches: 4. Germline V gene lookup returns CDR1 SGDLS and CDR2 YYNGEE. The CDR3 coding sequence is TGTGCCAGCAGCGTAGACACAGGGGGTACTGGAAACACCATATATTTT. This sequence encodes CASSVDTGGTGNTIYF.

This clonotype was seen more than once but under ten times. J is TRBJ2-1 and V is TRBV24-1; 14 bases align to TRBD2. Germline CDR1 and CDR2: KGHDR and SFDVKD. The CDR3 length is 19 residues. V gave up 1 base and J gave up 9 bases; unmatched junction bases: 13. CDR3 region: CATSDLSTGTSGSWSEQFF. In DNA form, the CDR3 reads TGTGCCACCAGTGATTTATCTACCGGGACTAGCGGGAGTTGGAGTGAGCAGTTCTTC.

In its sample, this clonotype was seen a few times. V and J are TRBV18 and TRBJ2-7, with D perhaps matching TRBD1 or TRBD2 (5 bases each). This CDR3 has 15 residues. The germline gives CDR1 KGHSH, CDR2 LQKENI. Trimming pared 6 bases from V and 2 bases from J, leaving 17 bases between. This CDR3 is CASSLRGAQPYEQYF. CDR3 coding DNA: TGTGCCAGCTCGCTTCGGGGCGCGCAACCCTACGAGCAGTACTTC.

This clonotype was seen at least ten times. The genes are TRBV5-1 and TRBJ2-2; D is unclear. The CDR3 runs 16 residues. V shed 0 bases and J shed 3 bases, with 12 bases lying between them. Germline assignment: CDR1 SGHRS and CDR2 YFSETQ. For the CDR3, the DNA is TGCGCCAGCAGCTTGGCATTAGACGGCGACACCGGGGAGCTGTTTTTT. The encoded protein is CASSLALDGDTGELFF.

This chain links TRBV18 with TRBJ1-2; D not certain. Trimming took off 2 bases at V and 6 bases at J, with 7 bases between the two ends. The length of the CDR3 is 12 residues. Germline V CDR1 and CDR2: KGHSH, LQKENI. The CDR3 nucleotides are TGTGCCAGCTCACCAATCGTAGATGGCTACACCTTC. Amino acids: CASSPIVDGYTF.

The table lists this clonotype with a few counts. The chain recombines TRBV5-1 with TRBJ2-3; 7 bases align to TRBD2. V gave up 0 bases and J gave up 1 base; unmatched junction bases: 5. The length of the CDR3 is 16 residues. CDR1 is SGHRS, CDR2 YFSETQ, per germline. The CDR3 DNA follows: TGCGCCAGCAGCTTGGCCCTAGCGGTCGGCACAGATACGCAGTATTTT. It is translated as CASSLALAVGTDTQYF.

The chain has TRBV3-1 and TRBJ2-7; D possibly corresponds to TRBD2 (5 bases). The CDR3 runs to 15 residues. V dropped 0 bases and J dropped 4 bases, with 13 bases sitting between them. Germline V lookup: CDR1 LGHDT, CDR2 YNNKEL (reference sequence). Written as DNA, the CDR3 is TGTGCCAGCAGCCAAGATCGACTACCGTTTTACGAGCAGTACTTC. It is translated as CASSQDRLPFYEQYF.

J is TRBJ2-3 and V is TRBV7-8; D is undetermined. The length of the CDR3 is 14 residues. The V and J ends lost 2 bases and 4 bases respectively, with 10 bases between them. Germline V gene data show CDR1 as SGHVS and CDR2 as FQNEAQ. This CDR3 reads CASSLSPGPDTQYF. The CDR3 region has the DNA TGTGCCAGCAGCTTATCGCCCGGGCCAGATACGCAGTATTTT.

The chain carries TRBV5-1 and TRBJ1-4, with 11 bases matching TRBD1. CDR3 length: 15 amino acids. CDR1 and CDR2 (germline): SGHRS, YFSETQ. V shed 4 bases and J 8 bases; nucleotides not matched to a gene: 7. This CDR3 is CASSMDRGRGEKLFF. The CDR3 DNA follows: TGCGCCAGCAGCATGGACAGGGGGCGCGGGGAAAAACTGTTTTTT.

The sample holds a few counts of this clonotype. In DNA, the CDR3 is TGTGCCTGGAGTGTTCTAGCGGGGTCGGGCACAGATACGCAGTATTTT. It is translated as CAWSVLAGSGTDTQYF. The chain has TRBV30 and TRBJ2-3, with 9 bases identical to TRBD2. The CDR3 length is 16 residues. Germline loops: CDR1 GTSNPN, CDR2 SVGIG (reference sequence). The trim removed 0 bases at V and 1 base at J, leaving 5 bases unmatched.

V is TRBV6-1 and J is TRBJ1-2; D is unresolved. The ends were cut back, 7 bases at V and 5 bases at J, with 17 bases in the middle. The CDR3 runs to 14 residues. The germline gives CDR1 MNHNS, CDR2 SASEGT. The CDR3, as DNA: TGTGCCAGCACCCGCCCGGATAAGGGATATGGCTACACCTTC. Translated, it gives CASTRPDKGYGYTF.

V usage is TRBV2 and J usage is TRBJ1-2; 7 bases are shared with TRBD1. Germline lookup yields CDR1 SNHLY and CDR2 FYNNEI. The CDR3 is made up of 12 amino acids. The V and J ends lost 6 bases and 6 bases, in that order; junction bases with no gene match: 4. The CDR3 loop reads CASRRDSDGYTF. CDR3 coding DNA: TGTGCCAGCAGGAGGGACAGCGATGGCTACACCTTC.

In its sample, this clonotype was seen a few times. This chain links TRBV5-5 with TRBJ2-5, with D perhaps matching TRBD1 (6 bases). V gave up 4 bases and J gave up 4 bases, with 11 bases separating them. The CDR3 loop spans 13 amino acids. CDR1 SGHKS and CDR2 YYEKEE come from the germline V gene (reference sequence). The CDR3 reads CASSPTGRETQYF. In nucleotides, the CDR3 is TGTGCCAGCAGCCCTACAGGGAGAGAGACCCAGTACTTC.

This chain links TRBV2 with TRBJ2-7; the match to TRBD2 covers 13 bases. V was clipped by 8 bases and J by 4 bases; unmatched bases: 11. The CDR3 is 16 residues long. CDR1 is SNHLY, CDR2 FYNNEI, per germline. CDR3: CASSLPGTSGEYEQYV. CDR3 sequence (DNA): TGTGCCAGCTCCCTACCGGGGACTAGCGGGGAGTACGAGCAGTACGTC.

The V call is TRBV25-1, the J call TRBJ2-7; tentatively, D is TRBD2 (6 bases). V was cut by 3 bases and J by 1 base, with 16 bases left in between. Germline assignment: CDR1 MGHDK and CDR2 SYGVNS. The CDR3 runs to 16 residues. This chain's CDR3 is CASSDSGIRGSYEQYF. The DNA for the CDR3 is TGTGCCAGCAGTGATTCGGGTATTCGGGGGTCCTACGAGCAGTACTTC.

The sample holds a few counts of this clonotype. This chain joins TRBV19 and TRBJ1-6, with D hard to call. V shed 6 bases and J shed 0 bases, with 6 bases lying between them. The CDR3 is 14 amino acids. Germline CDR1 reads LNHDA; CDR2 reads SQIVND (reference sequence). The CDR3 nucleotides read TGTGCCAGTAGGCACAGCTCCTATAATTCACCCCTCCACTTT. It encodes CASRHSSYNSPLHF.

The sample holds a few counts of this clonotype. The rearrangement uses TRBV14 and TRBJ2-7, with D perhaps TRBD1 (6 bases). Trimming removed 3 bases from V and 2 bases from J, with 17 bases in between. There are 16 residues in the CDR3. Per germline, CDR1 SGHDN and CDR2 FVKESK. In DNA, the CDR3 is TGTGCCAGCAGCCACCCGAGCACGACAGGCCCCTACGAGCAGTACTTC. This translates into CASSHPSTTGPYEQYF. Looking up the rest from reference TRBV14 and TRBJ2-7 gives the full variable domain: EAGVTQFPSHSVIEKGQTVTLRCDPISGHDNLYWYRRVMGKEIKFLLHFVKESKQDESGMPNNRFLAERTGGTYSTLKVQPAELEDSGVYFCASSHPSTTGPYEQYFGPGTRLTVT.

The gene calls are TRBV2 and TRBJ2-1, with 10 positions matching TRBD2. Germline V gene data show CDR1 as SNHLY and CDR2 as FYNNEI. CDR3 length: 11 amino acids. J was trimmed by 12 bases and V by 8 bases; bases with no gene match: 4. CDR3 bases: TGTGCCAGCCAGCGGGAGGGTTCGCAGTTCTTC. Protein product: CASQREGSQFF. The full variable domain, in which reference TRBV2 and TRBJ2-1 provide the parts outside the CDR3, is EPEVTQTPSHQVTQMGQEVILRCVPISNHLYFYWYRQILGQKVEFLVSFYNNEISEKSEIFDDQFSVERPDGSNFTLKIRSTKLEDSAMYFCASQREGSQFFGPGTRLTVL.

This clonotype was counted a few times. J is TRBJ1-2 and V is TRBV7-6; the match to TRBD1 covers 10 bases. Germline-derived CDR1 and CDR2 are SGHVS and FNYEAQ. The CDR3 totals 15 residues. Unmatched junction bases numbered 4, after V lost 1 base and J lost 5 bases. Written as DNA, the CDR3 is TGTGCCAGCAGCTTAGAGACAGGGGGCTATTATGGCTACACCTTC. It translates to CASSLETGGYYGYTF.

The chain has TRBV5-1 and TRBJ2-1; possibly TRBD1 or TRBD2 for D (5 bases each). The CDR3 extends over 13 amino acids. Germline CDR1 and CDR2: SGHRS and YFSETQ. Trimming stripped 4 bases from V and 4 bases from J, with 9 bases between. The CDR3 reads CASSDWGYNEQFF. The DNA for the CDR3 is TGCGCCAGCAGCGATTGGGGGTACAATGAGCAGTTCTTC.